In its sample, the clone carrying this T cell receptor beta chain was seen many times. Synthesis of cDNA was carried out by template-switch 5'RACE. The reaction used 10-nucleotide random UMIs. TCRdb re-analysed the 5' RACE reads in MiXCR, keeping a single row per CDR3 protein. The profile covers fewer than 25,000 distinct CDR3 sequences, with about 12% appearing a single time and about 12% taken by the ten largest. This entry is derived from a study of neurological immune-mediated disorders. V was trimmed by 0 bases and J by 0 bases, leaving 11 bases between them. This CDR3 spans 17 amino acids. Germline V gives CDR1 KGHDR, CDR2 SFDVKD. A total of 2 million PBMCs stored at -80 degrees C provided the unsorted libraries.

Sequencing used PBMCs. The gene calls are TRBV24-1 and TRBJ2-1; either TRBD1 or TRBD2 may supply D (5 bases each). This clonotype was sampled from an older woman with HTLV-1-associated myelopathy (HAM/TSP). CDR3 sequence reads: CATSDLGGYSSYNEQFF. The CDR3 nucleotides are TGTGCCACCAGTGATTTGGGGGGTTACAGCTCCTACAATGAGCAGTTCTTC.